This passage covers 25 T cell receptor beta chains from one sample sequenced in a study of cytomegalovirus exposure and HLA in healthy donors. TCRdb's copy holds only in-frame clones and misses some; the assay was immunoSEQ multiplex PCR. This repertoire shows 70,000 to 85,000 clones, 94% found once; its top ten account for 1.5% to 2%. The specimen sequenced was PBMCs. All receptors come from a woman under 30 in good health and CMV-seropositive.

J is TRBJ1-1 and V is TRBV6-5; D might be TRBD1 (6 bases). The V end lost 6 bases, the J end lost 4 bases, and 18 bases lay between the germline ends. The CDR3 has 15 amino acids. Germline CDR1 is MNHEY and CDR2 is SVGAGI. CDR3 in DNA: TGTGCCAGCAGCCTACAGGGAGGGTCGCGCACTGAAGCTTTCTTT. This codes for CASSLQGGSRTEAFF.

For this clone: An end of the junction differs from the germline gene, which may be a read error. V usage is TRBV7-6 and J usage is TRBJ2-1; no clear D. This CDR3 has 13 residues. Germline V gene data show CDR1 as SGHVS and CDR2 as FNYEAQ. For the CDR3, the DNA is TGTGCCAGCAGTTTAGGGCCCTTCAATGAGCAGTTCTTC. The encoded protein is CASSLGPFNEQFF. Looking up the rest from reference TRBV7-6 and TRBJ2-1 gives the full variable domain: GAGVSQSPRYKVTKRGQDVALRCDPISGHVSLYWYRQALGQGPEFLTYFNYEAQQDKSGLPNDRFSAERPEGSISTLTIQRTEQRDSAMYRCASSLGPFNEQFFGPGTRLTVL.

This clone was counted only a few times. The chain joins TRBV19 to TRBJ2-7, with a possible D match to TRBD1 (6 bases). CDR1 is LNHDA and CDR2 is SQIVND in the germline V gene (reference sequence). The CDR3 contains 12 residues. The V end was cut by 6 bases, the J end by 4 bases, with 10 bases between. CDR3 protein: CASSLGGYEQYF. DNA for the CDR3: TGTGCCAGTAGCCTAGGGGGATACGAGCAGTACTTC.

The rearrangement links TRBV7-2 to TRBJ2-3; 8 bases map to TRBD1. Unmatched junction bases numbered 5, after V lost 5 bases and J lost 4 bases. The CDR3 contains 14 residues. CDR1 SGHTA and CDR2 FQGNSA come from the germline V gene. Here the CDR3 DNA reads TGTGCCAGCAGCCCCCAGGGGGCCTCAGATACGCAGTATTTT. Translating it yields CASSPQGASDTQYF.

The chain employs TRBV9 and TRBJ1-1; 9 positions match TRBD1. J lost 6 bases, V lost 3 bases, and 12 bases had no gene match. The CDR3 is made up of 16 amino acids. CDR1 SGDLS and CDR2 YYNGEE come from the germline V gene. The chain's CDR3 is CASSAVQQGAHAEAFF. The CDR3, as DNA: TGTGCCAGCAGCGCGGTCCAACAGGGGGCGCACGCTGAAGCTTTCTTT.

This chain uses TRBV10-3 with TRBJ2-5; possible D gene TRBD1, 6 bases. Trimming took off 10 bases at V and 2 bases at J, with 11 bases between the two ends. The CDR3 consists of 12 residues. Germline CDR1 reads ENHRY; CDR2 reads SYGVKD. The CDR3 reads CATGTNQETQYF. The CDR3, as DNA: TGTGCCACGGGGACAAATCAAGAGACCCAGTACTTC.

V and J are TRBV27 and TRBJ1-2; TRBD1 matches at 7 bases. CDR3 size: 14 residues. The V gene's germline CDR1 is MNHEY and CDR2 SMNVEV (reference sequence). V trimming: 4 bases; J trimming: 8 bases; junction bases outside the gene matches: 10. CDR3 amino acids: CASSSTTGLKGYTF. The CDR3 region has the DNA TGTGCCAGCAGTTCCACGACAGGGCTGAAGGGCTACACCTTC.

The rearrangement links TRBV19 to TRBJ2-5; TRBD1 matches at 10 bases. This CDR3 has 13 amino acids. Trimming at V came to 9 bases and at J to 2 bases, leaving 3 bases not matched to a gene. CDR1 LNHDA and CDR2 SQIVND come from the germline V gene (reference sequence). The CDR3 sequence is CASRDRGQETQYF. CDR3 sequence (DNA): TGTGCCAGCCGGGACAGGGGACAAGAGACCCAGTACTTC.

V is TRBV2 and J is TRBJ2-1; 9 positions agree with TRBD2. Germline values: CDR1 SNHLY, CDR2 FYNNEI. This CDR3 is 14 amino acids long. Trimming cost V 4 bases and J 9 bases; bases outside gene matches: 7. The CDR3 DNA reads as TGTGCCAGCAGTGGCGCGGGAGGGCCGGGTGAGCAGTTCTTC. Its translation is CASSGAGGPGEQFF.

The chain employs TRBV19 and TRBJ1-3; perhaps TRBD1 as D (6 bases). V was clipped by 3 bases and J by 2 bases, with 11 bases between them. The CDR3 is 15 amino acids. Per germline, CDR1 LNHDA and CDR2 SQIVND (reference sequence). The CDR3 DNA is TGTGCCAGTAGTATCCCTCCAGGGGCTGGAAACACCATATATTTT. This encodes CASSIPPGAGNTIYF.

The chain couples TRBV6-5 to TRBJ2-4; D is ambiguous. Germline V gene lookup returns CDR1 MNHEY and CDR2 SVGAGI. The V and J ends lost 6 bases and 3 bases respectively, with 12 bases between them. The CDR3 spans 14 residues. CDR3 sequence: CASRSTRDKNIQYF. CDR3 nucleotide sequence: TGTGCCAGCAGGTCGACAAGAGACAAAAACATTCAGTACTTC.

This clone came up once. The chain uses TRBV4-3 and TRBJ1-1, with D possibly TRBD1 on 5 matching bases. Germline CDR1 reads LGHNA; CDR2 reads YSLEER. V gave up 0 bases and J gave up 2 bases, with 10 bases separating them. The CDR3 has 15 amino acids. CDR3 sequence reads: CASSQETETNTEAFF. The CDR3 region has the DNA TGCGCCAGCAGCCAAGAGACAGAGACTAACACTGAAGCTTTCTTT.

J is TRBJ2-1 and V is TRBV6-1, with a tentative D call TRBD2 (5 bases). The ends were cut back, 3 bases at V and 0 bases at J, with 6 bases in the middle. Germline lookup yields CDR1 MNHNS and CDR2 SASEGT. This CDR3 comprises 14 residues. The CDR3 sequence is CASSDRGSYNEQFF. The CDR3 DNA follows: TGTGCCAGCAGTGACCGGGGCTCCTACAATGAGCAGTTCTTC.

This chain uses TRBV9 with TRBJ2-5, with 10 bases that match TRBD1. Germline-derived CDR1 and CDR2 are SGDLS and YYNGEE. This CDR3 contains 16 residues. V shed 0 bases, J shed 5 bases, and the junction held 7 bases outside the gene matches. CDR3 in amino acids: CASSVVGQGNRETQYF. CDR3 in DNA: TGTGCCAGCAGCGTAGTGGGACAGGGGAATAGGGAGACCCAGTACTTC.

The V call is TRBV5-1, the J call TRBJ2-1, with D possibly TRBD2 on 6 matching bases. Per the germline V gene, CDR1 is SGHRS and CDR2 is YFSETQ. V lost 3 bases and J lost 0, with 10 bases in between. The CDR3 spans 15 residues. The CDR3 bases are TGCGCCAGCAGCTGGACTACCAGCTCCTACAATGAGCAGTTCTTC. Protein product: CASSWTTSSYNEQFF.

V and J are TRBV5-6 and TRBJ2-2; the match to TRBD1 covers 9 bases. Germline V gives CDR1 SGHDT, CDR2 YYEEEE. Losses at the gene ends were 1 base for V and 7 bases for J; bases not matched to a gene: 17. The CDR3 has 19 amino acids. CDR3 coding DNA: TGTGCCAGCAGCTTGCTATCGCAAATGGAACAGGGGGCATTCGGGGAGCTGTTTTTT. Amino acid sequence: CASSLLSQMEQGAFGELFF.

The chain joins TRBV7-6 to TRBJ1-2, with 8 nucleotides matching TRBD1. The V gene's germline CDR1 is SGHVS and CDR2 FNYEAQ. Trimming removed 5 bases from V and 4 bases from J; junction bases left unmatched: 3. This CDR3 is built from 13 residues. CDR3: CASSDRGGYGYTF. In DNA, the CDR3 is TGTGCCAGCAGCGACAGGGGAGGCTATGGCTACACCTTC.

This chain joins TRBV7-2 and TRBJ1-1; D possibly corresponds to TRBD1 (6 bases). CDR1 and CDR2 from the germline V gene are SGHTA and FQGNSA. The CDR3 spans 14 residues. The ends were cut back, 2 bases at V and 4 bases at J, with 11 bases in the middle. This CDR3 is CASSLTGFPTEAFF. DNA for the CDR3: TGTGCCAGCAGCTTAACAGGGTTTCCCACTGAAGCTTTCTTT.

V and J are TRBV7-8 and TRBJ2-7, with TRBD1 identical over 9 bases. Germline trimming cut 1 base from V and 6 bases from J; bases unmatched to any gene: 13. Germline CDR1 reads SGHVS; CDR2 reads FQNEAQ. The CDR3 loop spans 17 amino acids. The CDR3 DNA sequence: TGTGCCAGCAGCTTAGAAGGGTTCAGGACAGGGGATAGCGAGCAGTACTTC. Translating gives CASSLEGFRTGDSEQYF. Full variable domain (rest looked up from reference TRBV7-8 and TRBJ2-7): GAGVSQSPRYKVAKRGQDVALRCDPISGHVSLFWYQQALGQGPEFLTYFQNEAQLDKSGLPSDRFFAERPEGSVSTLKIQRTQQEDSAVYLCASSLEGFRTGDSEQYFGPGTRLTVT.

The chain has TRBV6-6 and TRBJ2-7, with TRBD1 matching 9 bases. Germline lookup yields CDR1 MNHNY and CDR2 SVGAGI (reference sequence). J was trimmed by 0 bases and V by 5 bases; bases with no gene match: 8. This CDR3 spans 16 amino acids. The CDR3 loop reads CASSTTGTGSSYEQYF. The CDR3 nucleotides are TGTGCCAGCAGTACGACGGGGACAGGGTCCTCCTACGAGCAGTACTTC.

In its sample, this clone was seen once. The J gene is TRBJ2-7, the V gene TRBV9, with D tentatively TRBD1 (6 bases). V dropped 5 bases and J dropped 3 bases, with 18 bases sitting between them. This CDR3 is 15 amino acids long. The germline V gene encodes CDR1 SGDLS and CDR2 YYNGEE. In DNA, the CDR3 is TGTGCCAGCAGTGAGGGGGACCCTGATTACTACGAGCAGTACTTC. Amino acid sequence: CASSEGDPDYYEQYF.

The gene calls are TRBV5-6 and TRBJ2-5, with D maybe TRBD2 (5 bases). Germline CDR1 reads SGHDT; CDR2 reads YYEEEE. The V and J ends lost 4 bases and 1 base respectively, with 14 bases between them. This CDR3 is 15 amino acids long. The CDR3 sequence is CASSRRTGSQETQYF. DNA of the CDR3: TGTGCCAGCAGCCGCCGGACGGGAAGCCAAGAGACCCAGTACTTC.

Here the CDR3 DNA reads TGCGCCAGCAGCCATGGGACAGGGTCTCAGCCCCAGCATTTT. It encodes CASSHGTGSQPQHF. The chain uses TRBV4-3 and TRBJ1-5; 9 nucleotides agree with TRBD1. This CDR3 is built from 14 residues. With V trimmed by 3 bases and J by 6 bases, 3 bases remained unmatched. The V gene's germline CDR1 is LGHNA and CDR2 YSLEER.

The chain uses TRBV30 and TRBJ2-2; D unresolved. Germline-derived CDR1 and CDR2 are GTSNPN and SVGIG (reference sequence). The CDR3 totals 13 residues. Trimming shortened V by 0 bases and J by 2 bases, and 4 bases separated the two germline ends. The CDR3 loop reads CAWSVSNTGELFF. In DNA form, the CDR3 reads TGTGCCTGGAGTGTTTCAAACACCGGGGAGCTGTTTTTT.

This chain connects TRBV9 to TRBJ1-4, with D tentatively TRBD1 (5 bases). Looked up from germline, CDR1 is SGDLS and CDR2 is YYNGEE. The V and J ends lost 3 bases and 5 bases respectively, with 14 bases between them. The CDR3 totals 15 residues. CDR3 in amino acids: CASSAWDGRNEKLFF. The CDR3 region has the DNA TGTGCCAGCAGCGCATGGGACGGGAGAAATGAAAAACTGTTTTTT.